This TCR beta chain comes out of a study of T cell repertoires in cytomegalovirus infection (dated by TCRdb to the late 2010s). For the wider study: Donor HLA type was relevant to the analysis, as public TCR beta signatures indicated carriage of CMV infection together with the matching HLA type. Points the paper makes about the study in general: Cumulative frequency of public TCR beta family members discriminated carriers of CMV infection plus the relevant HLA type in this cohort and an independent approximately 350-donor cohort. The ex vivo response was dominated by HLA-C-restricted CMV-specific TCR beta clonotypes, which also provided the single most frequent clonotype in two of eight donors.

Between the V and J ends, shortened by 1 base and 6 bases respectively, the junction contains 12 bases. Looking up the germline V gene yields CDR1 SGHTA and CDR2 FQGNSA. The CDR3 contains 15 residues, cysteine and phenylalanine counted. CDR3 DNA only is kept here, 45 bases in frame from base 1. This clonotype was counted at least ten times. Its antigen is still unknown. There are no base qualities to consult, and no much larger clone falls within one base. The run used an Illumina HiSeq 1500. TCRdb redid the processing of the public reads, applying fastp at Q25 and MiXCR, and retained in-frame beta chains. Each record represents a unique CDR3 protein, reported with the most common genes and DNA among its rows. For this sample there are fewer than 300,000 distinct CDR3 sequences; about 23% appear just once. The ten largest clones take up about 15% of the sample.

The chain employs TRBV7-2 and TRBJ2-2, with the D gene uncertain. The specimen sequenced was PBMCs. This receptor was taken from a human donor in good health (CMV status not recorded). Some clones in this sample may be carry-over from other donors' samples. The DNA sequence is given as TGTGCCAGCAGCTTAGTCGGGCAGAAGGCCGGGGAGCTGTTTTTT. Translated, it gives CASSLVGQKAGELFF.